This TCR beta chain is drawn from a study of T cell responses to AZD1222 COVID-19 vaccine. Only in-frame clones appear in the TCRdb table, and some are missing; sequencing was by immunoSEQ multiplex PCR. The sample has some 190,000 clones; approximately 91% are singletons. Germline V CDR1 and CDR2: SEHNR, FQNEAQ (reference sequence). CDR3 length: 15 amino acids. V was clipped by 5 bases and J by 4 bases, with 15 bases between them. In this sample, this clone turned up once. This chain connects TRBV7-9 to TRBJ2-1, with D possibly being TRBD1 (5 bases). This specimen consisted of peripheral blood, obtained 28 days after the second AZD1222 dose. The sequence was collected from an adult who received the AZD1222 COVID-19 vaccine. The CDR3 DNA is TGTGCCAGCAGCACTACCCCTGGGGCTTACAATGAGCAGTTCTTC. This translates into CASSTTPGAYNEQFF.